The 3 T cell receptor beta chains below come from one sample, sequenced in a study of blood T cell repertoires in COVID-19. Sequencing was performed with immunoSEQ multiplex PCR; in TCRdb, only in-frame clones are kept and a portion is missing. The sample includes some 200,000 clones, about 85% of them seen just once. The sequenced material came from PBMCs or T cells enriched from blood (not recorded which). The receptors come from a woman aged 25 to 45 who had recovered from COVID-19.

The V gene is TRBV13, the J gene TRBJ1-2, with D hard to call. The CDR3 sequence is 12 residues long. V dropped 5 bases and J dropped 2 bases, with 6 bases sitting between them. Germline V CDR1 and CDR2: PRHDT, FYEKMQ (reference sequence). In nucleotides, the CDR3 is TGTGCCAGCAGCCCCAAAAACTATGGCTACACCTTC. Amino acids: CASSPKNYGYTF. Based on the CDR3 plus reference TRBV13 and TRBJ1-2, the full variable domain is AAGVIQSPRHLIKEKRETATLKCYPIPRHDTVYWYQQGPGQDPQFLISFYEKMQSDKGSIPDRFSAQQFSDYHSELNMSSLELGDSALYFCASSPKNYGYTFGSGTRLTVV.

With respect to this clone: The same CDR3 is also encoded by other DNA sequences in this sample. V is TRBV19 and J is TRBJ1-5; 9 positions agree with TRBD1. Germline V lookup: CDR1 LNHDA, CDR2 SQIVND (reference sequence). This CDR3 region has 13 residues. V shed 5 bases, J shed 4 bases, and the junction held 0 bases outside the gene matches. CDR3 nucleotides: TGTGCCAGTAGTGGGACAGGGAATCAGCCCCAGCATTTT. This gives the protein CASSGTGNQPQHF.

The chain joins TRBV6-2 or TRBV6-3 to TRBJ2-3, with TRBD2 identical over 11 bases. V gave up 6 bases and J gave up 2 bases; unmatched junction bases: 7. Germline lookup yields CDR1 MNHEY and CDR2 SVGEGT. This CDR3 comprises 16 residues. The CDR3 sequence is CASSHSSGGATDTQYF. The DNA of the CDR3 is TGTGCCAGCAGCCATAGTAGCGGGGGGGCCACAGATACGCAGTATTTT.